This paragraph covers one T cell receptor beta chain sequence. The sample belongs to a study of blood T cell repertoires in COVID-19. Study-level information: The samples span acute and convalescent COVID-19 from the United States, Italy and Spain. From T cells, B-cell-depleted T cells, or PBMCs came the material, which was cDNA or gDNA.

In the source study's methods: Scientists estimated how many nucleated cells there were by amplifying reference gene primers. The method was immunoSEQ multiplex PCR; TCRdb's version includes in-frame clones alone and lacks a portion of them. The DNA gave D and trimming, while V, J and clone size come from that table. The sample records 26,000 or so clones, around 87% being singletons. The CDR3 has 13 residues. V shed 1 base and J shed 6 bases, with 12 bases lying between them. Germline lookup yields CDR1 GTSNPN and CDR2 SVGIG (reference sequence). This chain uses TRBV30 with TRBJ1-2; weak D call: TRBD1 (5 bases). The sequence came from a human donor in a cohort sampled during active COVID-19. The donor label of this sample is uncertain. The material sequenced was peripheral blood. DNA of the CDR3: TGTGCCTGGAGTGGGACATCCAGGGATGGCTACACCTTC. Translating it yields CAWSGTSRDGYTF.